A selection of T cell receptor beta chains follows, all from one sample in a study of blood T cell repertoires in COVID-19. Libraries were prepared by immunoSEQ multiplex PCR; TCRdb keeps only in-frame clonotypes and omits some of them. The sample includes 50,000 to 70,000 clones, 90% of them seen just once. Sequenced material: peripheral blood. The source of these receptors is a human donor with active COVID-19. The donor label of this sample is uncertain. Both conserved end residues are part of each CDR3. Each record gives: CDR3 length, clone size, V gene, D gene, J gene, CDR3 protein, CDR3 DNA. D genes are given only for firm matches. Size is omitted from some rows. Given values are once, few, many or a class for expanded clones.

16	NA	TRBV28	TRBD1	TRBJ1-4	CASSPPQGATNEKLFF	TGTGCCAGCAGTCCCCCACAGGGGGCGACTAATGAAAAACTGTTTTTT
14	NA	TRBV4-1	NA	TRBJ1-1	CASSHQGGLTEAFF	TGCGCCAGCAGCCACCAGGGAGGGCTCACTGAAGCTTTCTTT
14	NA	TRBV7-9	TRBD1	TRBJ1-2	CASSTGQGGYGYTF	TGTGCCAGCAGCACAGGACAGGGGGGATATGGCTACACCTTC
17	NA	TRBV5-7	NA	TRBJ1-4	CASSHGQGCSTNEKLFF	TGTGCCAGCAGCCACGGTCAGGGGTGCTCAACTAATGAAAAACTGTTTTTT
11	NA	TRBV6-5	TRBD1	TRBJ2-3	CASTDRGTQYF	TGTGCCAGCACCGACAGGGGCACGCAGTATTTT
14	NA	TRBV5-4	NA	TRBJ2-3	CASSRRDSSDTQYF	TGTGCCAGCAGCCGGAGGGACTCCTCAGATACGCAGTATTTT
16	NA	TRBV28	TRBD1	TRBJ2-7	CASISLGGQGGYEQYF	TGTGCCAGCATCTCTCTGGGGGGACAGGGGGGTTACGAGCAGTACTTC
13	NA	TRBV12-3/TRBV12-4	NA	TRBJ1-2	CASSLTMNYGYTF	TGTGCCAGCAGTCTGACAATGAACTATGGCTACACCTTC
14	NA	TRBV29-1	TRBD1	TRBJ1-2	CSVEGGQGAYGYTF	TGCAGCGTTGAAGGGGGACAGGGGGCCTATGGCTACACCTTC
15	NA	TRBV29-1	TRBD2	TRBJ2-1	CSVQWASGSGGEQFF	TGCAGCGTTCAATGGGCTAGCGGGAGTGGGGGGGAGCAGTTCTTC
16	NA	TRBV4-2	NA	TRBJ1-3	CASSQELQGRGNTIYF	TGTGCCAGCAGCCAAGAACTACAGGGCCGTGGAAACACCATATATTTT
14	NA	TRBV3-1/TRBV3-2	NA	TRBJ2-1	CASSQWGGYNEQFF	TGTGCCAGCAGCCAGTGGGGAGGATACAATGAGCAGTTCTTC
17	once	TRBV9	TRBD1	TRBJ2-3	CASSPRGTGDLPDTQYF	TGTGCCAGCAGCCCTAGGGGGACAGGGGACCTCCCAGATACGCAGTATTTT
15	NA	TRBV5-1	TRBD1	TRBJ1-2	CASTLSGQGVHGYTF	TGCGCCAGCACCCTTTCGGGACAGGGGGTGCATGGCTACACCTTC
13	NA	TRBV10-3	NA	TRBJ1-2	CAISGTPEEGYTF	TGTGCCATATCCGGGACACCAGAGGAGGGCTACACCTTC
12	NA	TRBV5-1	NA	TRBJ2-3	CASSSRGDTQCF	TGCGCCAGCAGCTCCAGGGGGGATACGCAGTGTTTT
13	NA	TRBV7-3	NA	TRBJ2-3	CASSSGGRDTQYF	TGTGCCAGCAGCTCGGGGGGCCGAGATACGCAGTATTTT
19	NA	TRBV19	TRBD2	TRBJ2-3	CASTSRRLTSGAWGDTQYF	TGTGCCAGTACCTCCCGCCGCCTGACTAGCGGGGCTTGGGGAGATACGCAGTATTTT
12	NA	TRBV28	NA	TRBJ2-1	CASSRGRNEQFF	TGTGCCAGCAGCCGCGGGCGTAATGAGCAGTTCTTC
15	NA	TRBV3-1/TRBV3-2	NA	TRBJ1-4	CASSQGVATNEKLFF	TGTGCCAGCAGCCAAGGTGTAGCAACTAATGAAAAACTGTTTTTT
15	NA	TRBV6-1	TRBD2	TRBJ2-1	CASSEVAGASGEQFF	TGTGCCAGCAGTGAGGTAGCGGGAGCTAGCGGTGAGCAGTTCTTC
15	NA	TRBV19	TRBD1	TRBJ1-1	CASSASDRLNTEAFF	TGTGCCAGTAGTGCGTCGGACAGGCTGAACACTGAAGCTTTCTTT
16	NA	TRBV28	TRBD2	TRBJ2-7	CASSSVTREPFYEQYF	TGTGCCAGCAGTTCCGTAACGCGGGAGCCTTTCTACGAGCAGTACTTC
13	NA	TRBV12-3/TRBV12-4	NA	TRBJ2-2	CATRTPNTGELFF	TGTGCCACGAGGACACCGAACACCGGGGAGCTGTTTTTT
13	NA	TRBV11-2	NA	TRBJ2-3	CASLGGVPDTQYF	TGTGCCAGCCTGGGGGGAGTACCAGATACGCAGTATTTT
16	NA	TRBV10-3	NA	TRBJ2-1	CAISESEGNSYNEQFF	TGTGCCATCAGTGAGTCGGAGGGGAACTCCTACAATGAGCAGTTCTTC
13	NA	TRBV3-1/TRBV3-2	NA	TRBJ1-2	CASSHQGHYGYTF	TGTGCCAGCAGCCACCAGGGCCACTATGGCTACACCTTC
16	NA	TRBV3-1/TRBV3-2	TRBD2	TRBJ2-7	CASSLAGAGGFYEQYF	TGTGCCAGCAGCCTAGCAGGAGCGGGAGGCTTCTACGAGCAGTACTTC
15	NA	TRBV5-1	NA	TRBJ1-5	CASSLGGVGNQPQHF	TGCGCCAGCAGCTTGGGGGGAGTCGGCAATCAGCCCCAGCATTTT
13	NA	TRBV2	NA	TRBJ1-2	CASSDQGNYGYTF	TGTGCCAGCAGTGATCAGGGAAACTATGGCTACACCTTC